This TCR beta chain was sequenced during a study of T cell responses to AZD1222 COVID-19 vaccine. Some clones are missing from TCRdb's copy, which holds only in-frame ones; the method was immunoSEQ multiplex PCR. The sample yields around 90,000 clones, about 88% seen once. In germline, CDR1 is LGHDT, CDR2 YNNKEL (reference sequence). Trimming pared 0 bases from V and 4 bases from J, leaving 18 bases between. The CDR3 is 17 residues long. The receptor's source is an adult in good health. This chain links TRBV3-1 (or the pseudogene TRBV3-2) with TRBJ1-2, with TRBD1 as a possible D gene (6 bases). Sequenced here: peripheral blood, sampled on day 0 of AZD1222 vaccination. The chain's CDR3 is CASSQEISAGAVYGYTF. The DNA for the CDR3 is TGTGCCAGCAGCCAAGAAATTTCTGCAGGGGCCGTCTATGGCTACACCTTC.